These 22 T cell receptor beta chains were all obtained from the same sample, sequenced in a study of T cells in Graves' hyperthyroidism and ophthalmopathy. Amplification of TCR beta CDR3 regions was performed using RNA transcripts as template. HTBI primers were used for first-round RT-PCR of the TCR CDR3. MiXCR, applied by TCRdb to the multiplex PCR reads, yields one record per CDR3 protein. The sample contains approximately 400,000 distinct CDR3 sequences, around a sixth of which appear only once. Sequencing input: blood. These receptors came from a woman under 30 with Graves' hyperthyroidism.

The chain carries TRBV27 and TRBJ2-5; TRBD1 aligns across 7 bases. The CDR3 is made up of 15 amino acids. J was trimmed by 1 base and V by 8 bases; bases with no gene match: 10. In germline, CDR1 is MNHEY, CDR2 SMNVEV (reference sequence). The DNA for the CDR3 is TGTGCCAGCCAACCACAGGGGTCATTCCAAGAGACCCAGTACTTC. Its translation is CASQPQGSFQETQYF.

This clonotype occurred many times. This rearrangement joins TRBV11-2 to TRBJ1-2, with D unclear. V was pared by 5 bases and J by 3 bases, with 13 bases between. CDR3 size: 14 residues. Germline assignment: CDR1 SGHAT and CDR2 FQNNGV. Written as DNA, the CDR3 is TGTGCCAGCAGCCCTAGCGGCACCCACTATGGCTACACCTTC. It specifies CASSPSGTHYGYTF.

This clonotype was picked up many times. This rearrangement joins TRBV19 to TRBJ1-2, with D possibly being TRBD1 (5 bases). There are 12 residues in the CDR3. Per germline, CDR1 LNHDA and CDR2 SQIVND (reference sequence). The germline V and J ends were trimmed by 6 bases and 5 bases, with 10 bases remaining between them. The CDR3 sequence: CASRQVEYGYTF. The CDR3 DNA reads TGTGCCAGTAGACAGGTCGAGTATGGCTACACCTTC.

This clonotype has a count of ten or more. For the CDR3, the DNA is TGTGCCAGCAGCTTAAAGAGGGCGGGGAGCCGAACTGAGCAGTTCTTC. Its translation is CASSLKRAGSRTEQFF. The V call is TRBV7-8, the J call TRBJ2-1; a possible D gene is TRBD2 (6 bases). Trimming removed 2 bases from V and 9 bases from J, with 20 bases in between. This CDR3 has 16 amino acids. Germline CDR1 SGHVS, CDR2 FQNEAQ.

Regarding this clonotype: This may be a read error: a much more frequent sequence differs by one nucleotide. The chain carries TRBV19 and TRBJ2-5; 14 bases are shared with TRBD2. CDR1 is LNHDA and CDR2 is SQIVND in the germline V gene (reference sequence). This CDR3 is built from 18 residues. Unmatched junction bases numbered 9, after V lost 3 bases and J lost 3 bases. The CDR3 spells CASSIHPGLAGGEETQYF. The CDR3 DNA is TGTGCCAGTAGTATCCACCCCGGACTAGCGGGGGGAGAAGAGACCCAGTACTTC.

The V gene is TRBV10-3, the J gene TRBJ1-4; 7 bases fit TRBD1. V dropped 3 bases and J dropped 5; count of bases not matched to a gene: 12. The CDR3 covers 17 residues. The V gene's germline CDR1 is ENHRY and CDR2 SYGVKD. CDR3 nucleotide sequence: TGTGCCATCAGTGATTTTTCTTTGGCAGGGGGGAATGAAAAACTGTTTTTT. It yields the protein CAISDFSLAGGNEKLFF.

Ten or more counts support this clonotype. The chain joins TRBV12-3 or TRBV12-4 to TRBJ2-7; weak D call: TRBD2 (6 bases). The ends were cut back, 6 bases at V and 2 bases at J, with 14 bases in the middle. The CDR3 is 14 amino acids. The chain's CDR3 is CASRAGTFTYEQYF. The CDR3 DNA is TGTGCCAGCAGAGCCGGGACTTTCACCTACGAGCAGTACTTC.

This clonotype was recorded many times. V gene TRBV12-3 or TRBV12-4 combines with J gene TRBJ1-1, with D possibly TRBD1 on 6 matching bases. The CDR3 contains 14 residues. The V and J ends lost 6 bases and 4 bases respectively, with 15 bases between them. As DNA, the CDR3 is TGTGCCAGCAGCCCACCTACAGGGCCCACTGAAGCTTTCTTT. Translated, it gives CASSPPTGPTEAFF.

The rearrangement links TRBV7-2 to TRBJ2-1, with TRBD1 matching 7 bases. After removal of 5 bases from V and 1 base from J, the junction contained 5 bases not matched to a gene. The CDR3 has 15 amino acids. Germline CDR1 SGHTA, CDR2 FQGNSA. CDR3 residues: CASSPGQPSYNEQFF. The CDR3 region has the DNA TGTGCCAGCAGCCCGGGACAGCCTTCCTACAATGAGCAGTTCTTC.

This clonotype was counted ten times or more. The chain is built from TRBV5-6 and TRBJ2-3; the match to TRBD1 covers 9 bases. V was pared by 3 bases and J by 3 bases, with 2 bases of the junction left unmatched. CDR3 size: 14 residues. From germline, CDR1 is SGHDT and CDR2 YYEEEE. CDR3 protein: CASSWDRATDTQYF. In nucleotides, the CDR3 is TGTGCCAGCAGCTGGGACAGGGCTACAGATACGCAGTATTTT.

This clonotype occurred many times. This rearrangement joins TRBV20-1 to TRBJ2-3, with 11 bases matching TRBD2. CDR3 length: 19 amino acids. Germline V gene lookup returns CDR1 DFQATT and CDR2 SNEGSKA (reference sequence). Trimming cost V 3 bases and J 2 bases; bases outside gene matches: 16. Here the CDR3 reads CSASGFGLAGPISTDTQYF. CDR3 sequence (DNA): TGCAGTGCTAGCGGTTTCGGACTAGCGGGCCCCATCTCCACAGATACGCAGTATTTT.

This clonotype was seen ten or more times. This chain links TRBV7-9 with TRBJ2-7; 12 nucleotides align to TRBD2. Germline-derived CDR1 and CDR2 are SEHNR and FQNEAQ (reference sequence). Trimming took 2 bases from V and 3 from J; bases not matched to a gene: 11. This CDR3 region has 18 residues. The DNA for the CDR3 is TGTGCCAGCAGCTTACCTCTAGCGGGAGGGACTGATTACTACGAGCAGTACTTC. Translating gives CASSLPLAGGTDYYEQYF. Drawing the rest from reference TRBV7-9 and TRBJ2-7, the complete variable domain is DTGVSQNPRHKITKRGQNVTFRCDPISEHNRLYWYRQTLGQGPEFLTYFQNEAQLEKSRLLSDRFSAERPKGSFSTLEIQRTEQGDSAMYLCASSLPLAGGTDYYEQYFGPGTRLTVT.

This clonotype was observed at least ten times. The CDR3 here is CSAGQGINTEAFF. CDR3 DNA sequence: TGCAGTGCCGGACAGGGGATCAACACTGAAGCTTTCTTT. The J gene is TRBJ1-1, the V gene TRBV20-1, with 9 nucleotides matching TRBD1. Germline lookup yields CDR1 DFQATT and CDR2 SNEGSKA (reference sequence). After removal of 6 bases from V and 2 bases from J, the junction contained 4 bases not matched to a gene. The CDR3 is made up of 13 amino acids.

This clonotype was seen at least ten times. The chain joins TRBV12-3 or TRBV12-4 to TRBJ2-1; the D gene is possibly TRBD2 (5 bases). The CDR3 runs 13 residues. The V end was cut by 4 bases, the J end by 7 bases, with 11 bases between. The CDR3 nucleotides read TGTGCCAGCAGTTGGGGAGTGATAAATGAGCAGTTCTTC. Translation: CASSWGVINEQFF.

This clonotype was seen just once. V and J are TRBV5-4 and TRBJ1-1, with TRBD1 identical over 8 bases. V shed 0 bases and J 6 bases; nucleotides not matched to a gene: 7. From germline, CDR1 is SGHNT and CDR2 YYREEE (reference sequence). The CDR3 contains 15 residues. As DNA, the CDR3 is TGTGCCAGCAGCTTGGGTGGACAGGGTCGCGCTGAAGCTTTCTTT. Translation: CASSLGGQGRAEAFF.

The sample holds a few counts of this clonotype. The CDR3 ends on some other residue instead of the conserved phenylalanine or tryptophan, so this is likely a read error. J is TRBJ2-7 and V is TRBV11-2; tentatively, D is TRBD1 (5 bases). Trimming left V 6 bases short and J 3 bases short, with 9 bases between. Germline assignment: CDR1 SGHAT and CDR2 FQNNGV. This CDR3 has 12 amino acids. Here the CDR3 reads CASSRDSYEQYL. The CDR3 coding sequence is TGTGCCAGCAGTCGCGACAGCTACGAGCAGTACCTC.

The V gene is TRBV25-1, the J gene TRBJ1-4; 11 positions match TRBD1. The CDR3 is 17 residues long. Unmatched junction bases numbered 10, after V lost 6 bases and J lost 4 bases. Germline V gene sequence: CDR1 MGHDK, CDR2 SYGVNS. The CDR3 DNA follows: TGTGCCAGCAGCCATCGGGACAGGGGGATGAATAATGAAAAACTGTTTTTT. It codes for CASSHRDRGMNNEKLFF.

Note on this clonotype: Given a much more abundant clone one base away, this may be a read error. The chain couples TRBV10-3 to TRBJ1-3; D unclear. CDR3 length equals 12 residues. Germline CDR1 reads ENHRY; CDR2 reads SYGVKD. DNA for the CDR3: TGTGTCAGTCAAGACTCTGGAAACACCATATATTTT. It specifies CVSQDSGNTIYF.

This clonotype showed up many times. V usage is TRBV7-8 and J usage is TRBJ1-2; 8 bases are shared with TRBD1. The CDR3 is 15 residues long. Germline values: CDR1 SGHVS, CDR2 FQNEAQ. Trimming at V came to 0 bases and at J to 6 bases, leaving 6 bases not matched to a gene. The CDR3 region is CASSLAGQASDGYTF. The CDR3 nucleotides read TGTGCCAGCAGCTTAGCGGGACAGGCCTCTGATGGCTACACCTTC.

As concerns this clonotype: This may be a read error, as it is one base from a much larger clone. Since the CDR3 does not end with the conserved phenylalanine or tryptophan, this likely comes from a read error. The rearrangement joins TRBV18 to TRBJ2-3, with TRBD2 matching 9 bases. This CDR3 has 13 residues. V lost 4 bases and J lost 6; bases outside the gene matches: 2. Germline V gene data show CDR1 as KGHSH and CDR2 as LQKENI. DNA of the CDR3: TGTGCCAGCTCACGCGCGGGAGGGGATACGCAGTATCTT. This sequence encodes CASSRAGGDTQYL.

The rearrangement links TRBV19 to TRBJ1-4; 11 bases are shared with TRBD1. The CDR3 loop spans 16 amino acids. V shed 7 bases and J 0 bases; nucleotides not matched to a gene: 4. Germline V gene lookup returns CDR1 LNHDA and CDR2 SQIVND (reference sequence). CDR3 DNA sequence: TGTGCCAGTAATAGGGACAGGGGGGCAACTAATGAAAAACTGTTTTTT. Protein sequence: CASNRDRGATNEKLFF.

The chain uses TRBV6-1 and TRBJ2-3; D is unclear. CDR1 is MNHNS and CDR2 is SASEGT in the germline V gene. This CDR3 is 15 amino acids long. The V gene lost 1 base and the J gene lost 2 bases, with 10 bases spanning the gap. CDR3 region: CASSEVGWDTDTQYF. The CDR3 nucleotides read TGTGCCAGCAGTGAAGTAGGGTGGGACACAGATACGCAGTATTTT.